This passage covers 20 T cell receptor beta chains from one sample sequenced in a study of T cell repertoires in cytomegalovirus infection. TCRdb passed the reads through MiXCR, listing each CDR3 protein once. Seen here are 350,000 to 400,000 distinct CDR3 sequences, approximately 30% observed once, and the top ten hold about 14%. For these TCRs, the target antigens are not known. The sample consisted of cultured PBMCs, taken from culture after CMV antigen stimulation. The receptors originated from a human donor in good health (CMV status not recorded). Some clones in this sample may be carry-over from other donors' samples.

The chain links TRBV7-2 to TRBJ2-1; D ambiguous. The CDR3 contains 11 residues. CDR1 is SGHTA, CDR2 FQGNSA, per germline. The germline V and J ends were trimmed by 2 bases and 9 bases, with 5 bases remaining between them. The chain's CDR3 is CASSLRAEQFF. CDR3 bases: TGTGCCAGCAGCTTAAGGGCTGAGCAGTTCTTC.

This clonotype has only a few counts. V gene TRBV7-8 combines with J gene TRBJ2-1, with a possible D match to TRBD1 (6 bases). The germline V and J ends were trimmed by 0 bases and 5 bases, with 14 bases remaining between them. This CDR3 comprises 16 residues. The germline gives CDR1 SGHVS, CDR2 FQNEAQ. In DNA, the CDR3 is TGTGCCAGCAGCTTAGCACAGGGTCGGGGAAACAATGAGCAGTTCTTC. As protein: CASSLAQGRGNNEQFF.

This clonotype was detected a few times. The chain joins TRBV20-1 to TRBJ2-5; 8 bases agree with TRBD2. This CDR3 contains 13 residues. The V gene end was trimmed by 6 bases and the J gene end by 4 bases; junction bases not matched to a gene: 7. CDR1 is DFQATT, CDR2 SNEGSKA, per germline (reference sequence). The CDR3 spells CSAPGGGIETQYF. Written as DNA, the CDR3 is TGCAGTGCCCCGGGAGGGGGGATAGAGACCCAGTACTTC.

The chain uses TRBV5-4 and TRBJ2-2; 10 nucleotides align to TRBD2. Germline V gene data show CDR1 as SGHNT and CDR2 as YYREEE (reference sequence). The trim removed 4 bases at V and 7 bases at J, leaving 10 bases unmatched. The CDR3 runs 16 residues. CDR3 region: CASSNGLAAKGGELFF. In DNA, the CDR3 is TGTGCCAGCAGCAATGGACTAGCGGCCAAGGGCGGGGAGCTGTTTTTT.

CDR3 amino acids: CAWRWDNTGELFF. CDR3 coding DNA: TGTGCCTGGAGGTGGGACAACACCGGGGAGCTGTTTTTT. The chain recombines TRBV30 with TRBJ2-2, with D perhaps matching TRBD1 or TRBD2 (5 bases each). In germline, CDR1 is GTSNPN, CDR2 SVGIG (reference sequence). The V gene lost 3 bases and the J gene lost 2 bases, with 7 bases spanning the gap. The CDR3 covers 13 residues.

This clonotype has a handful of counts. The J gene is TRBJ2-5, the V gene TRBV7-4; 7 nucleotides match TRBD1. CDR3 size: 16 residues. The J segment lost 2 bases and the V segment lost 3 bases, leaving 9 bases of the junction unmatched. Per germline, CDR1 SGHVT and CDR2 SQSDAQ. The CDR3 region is CASSFSGTAKQETQYF. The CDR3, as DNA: TGTGCCAGCAGCTTCAGTGGGACAGCGAAACAAGAGACCCAGTACTTC. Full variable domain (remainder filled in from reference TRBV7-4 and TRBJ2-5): GAGVSQSPRYKVAKRGRDVALRCDSISGHVTLYWYRQTLGQGSEVLTYSQSDAQRDKSGRPSGRFSAERPERSVSTLKIQRTEQGDSAVYLCASSFSGTAKQETQYFGPGTRLLVL.

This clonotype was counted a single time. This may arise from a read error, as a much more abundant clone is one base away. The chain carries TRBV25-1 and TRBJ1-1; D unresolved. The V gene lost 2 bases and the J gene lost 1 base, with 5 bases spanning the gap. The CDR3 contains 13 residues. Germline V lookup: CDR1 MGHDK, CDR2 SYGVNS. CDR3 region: CASSEQENTEAFF. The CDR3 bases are TGTGCCAGCAGTGAACAGGAGAACACTGAAGCTTTCTTT.

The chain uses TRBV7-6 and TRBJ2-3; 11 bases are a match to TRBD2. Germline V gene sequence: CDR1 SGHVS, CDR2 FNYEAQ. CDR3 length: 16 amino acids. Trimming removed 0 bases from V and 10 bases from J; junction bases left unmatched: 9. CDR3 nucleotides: TGTGCCAGCAGCTTAGCGGTTAGAACTAGCGGGAGTCCGCAGTATTTT. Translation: CASSLAVRTSGSPQYF.

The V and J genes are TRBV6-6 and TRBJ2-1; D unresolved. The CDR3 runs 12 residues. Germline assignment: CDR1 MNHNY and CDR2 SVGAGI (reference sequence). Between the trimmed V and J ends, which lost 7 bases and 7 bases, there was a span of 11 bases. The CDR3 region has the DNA TGTGCCAGCAAATTCCGGTTTAATGAGCAGTTCTTC. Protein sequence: CASKFRFNEQFF.

DNA for the CDR3: TGTGCCAGCAGTCCCTTCGATAGCGGGAGAGGGGATACGCAGTATTTT. This encodes CASSPFDSGRGDTQYF. V and J are TRBV3-1 and TRBJ2-3; 9 bases are shared with TRBD2. The germline gives CDR1 LGHDT, CDR2 YNNKEL (reference sequence). This CDR3 region has 16 residues. V lost 6 bases and J lost 6; bases outside the gene matches: 13.

The CDR3, as DNA: TGTGCCAGCAGCCAAGAGGAGGGGCCTTCTGATGAAAAACTGTTTTTT. It is translated as CASSQEEGPSDEKLFF. J is TRBJ1-4 and V is TRBV14; the D gene is possibly TRBD1 (5 bases). Germline V lookup: CDR1 SGHDN, CDR2 FVKESK. V was cut by 0 bases and J by 6 bases, with 14 bases left in between. The CDR3 covers 16 residues.

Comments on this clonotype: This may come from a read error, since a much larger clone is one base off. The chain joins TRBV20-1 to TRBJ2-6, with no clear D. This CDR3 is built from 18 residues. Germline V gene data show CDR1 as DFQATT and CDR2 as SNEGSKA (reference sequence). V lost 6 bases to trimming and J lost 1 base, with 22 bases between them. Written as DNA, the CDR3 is TGCAGTGCGCCAGGCCAGGCCTCCGAGGTATCTGGGGCCAACGTCCTGACTTTC. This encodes CSAPGQASEVSGANVLTF.

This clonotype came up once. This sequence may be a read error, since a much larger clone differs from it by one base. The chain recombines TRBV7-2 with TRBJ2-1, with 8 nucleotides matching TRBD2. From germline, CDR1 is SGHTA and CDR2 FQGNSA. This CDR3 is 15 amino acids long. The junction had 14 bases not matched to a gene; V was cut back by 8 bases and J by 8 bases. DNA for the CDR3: TGTGCCAGCCGAACGGGAGGGCCCCTTCTCGATGAGCAGTTCTTC. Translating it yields CASRTGGPLLDEQFF. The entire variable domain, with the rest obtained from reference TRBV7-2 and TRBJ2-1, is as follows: GAGVSQSPSNKVTEKGKDVELRCDPISGHTALYWYRQSLGQGLEFLIYFQGNSAPDKSGLPSDRFSAERTGGSVSTLTIQRTQQEDSAVYLCASRTGGPLLDEQFFGPGTRLTVL.

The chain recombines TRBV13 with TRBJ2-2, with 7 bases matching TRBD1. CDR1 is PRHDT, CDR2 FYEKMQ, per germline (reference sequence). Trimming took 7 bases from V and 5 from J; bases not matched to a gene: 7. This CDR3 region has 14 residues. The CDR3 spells CASTLRQGTGELFF. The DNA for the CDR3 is TGTGCCAGCACCCTTAGACAGGGAACCGGGGAGCTGTTTTTT.

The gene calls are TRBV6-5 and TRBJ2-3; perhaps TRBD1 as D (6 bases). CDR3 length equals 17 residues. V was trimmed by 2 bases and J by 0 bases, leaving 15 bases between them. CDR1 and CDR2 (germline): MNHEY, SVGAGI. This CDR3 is CASSYGHGTTSTDTQYF. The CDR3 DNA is TGTGCCAGCAGTTACGGCCACGGGACAACTAGCACAGATACGCAGTATTTT.

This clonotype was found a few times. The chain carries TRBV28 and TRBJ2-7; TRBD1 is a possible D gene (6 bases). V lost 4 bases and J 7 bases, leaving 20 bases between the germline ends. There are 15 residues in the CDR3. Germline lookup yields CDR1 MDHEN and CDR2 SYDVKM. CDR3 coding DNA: TGTGCCAGCAGTTCCCCTACAGGGCCAAGGGGGGAGCAGTACTTC. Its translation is CASSSPTGPRGEQYF.

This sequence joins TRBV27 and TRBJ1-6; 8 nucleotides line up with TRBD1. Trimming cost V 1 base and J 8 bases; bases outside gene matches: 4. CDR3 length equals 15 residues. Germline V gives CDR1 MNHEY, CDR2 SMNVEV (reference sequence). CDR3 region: CASSLFLTGDSPLHF. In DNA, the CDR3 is TGTGCCAGCAGTTTATTTTTGACAGGGGATTCACCCCTCCACTTT.

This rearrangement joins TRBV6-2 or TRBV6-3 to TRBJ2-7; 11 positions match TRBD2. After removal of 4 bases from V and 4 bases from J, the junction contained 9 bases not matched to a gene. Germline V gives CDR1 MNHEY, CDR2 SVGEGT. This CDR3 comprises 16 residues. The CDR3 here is CASSWGVTSGTYEQYF. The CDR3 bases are TGTGCCAGCAGTTGGGGTGTGACTAGCGGGACGTACGAGCAGTACTTC.

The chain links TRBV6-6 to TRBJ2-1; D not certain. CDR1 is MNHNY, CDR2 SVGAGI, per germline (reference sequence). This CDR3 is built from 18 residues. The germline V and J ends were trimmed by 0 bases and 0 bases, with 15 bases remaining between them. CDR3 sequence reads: CASSYSISQQSSYNEQFF. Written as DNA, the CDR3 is TGTGCCAGCAGTTACTCAATTAGCCAACAAAGCTCCTACAATGAGCAGTTCTTC.

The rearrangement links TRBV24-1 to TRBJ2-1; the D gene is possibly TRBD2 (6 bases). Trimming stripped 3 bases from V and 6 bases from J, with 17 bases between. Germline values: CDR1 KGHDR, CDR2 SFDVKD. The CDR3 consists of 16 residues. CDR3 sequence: CATSDRLVSPLNEQFF. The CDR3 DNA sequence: TGTGCCACCAGTGATCGACTAGTTTCCCCTCTCAATGAGCAGTTCTTC.